What follows is one TCR beta chain and its context. Antigen specificity is unknown. The sample originates from a study of cytomegalovirus exposure and HLA in healthy donors. Regarding the study as a whole: A further, later analysis showed that HLA-associated TCR beta chains (compared with equally common others) were more clonally expanded.

PCR employed 60 Vbeta and 13 Jbeta primers. Under the authors' procedure: Unique TCR beta chains numbered roughly 80 million in a later analysis, with roughly 10 million shared. Clones were read by immunoSEQ multiplex PCR, and TCRdb kept only the in-frame ones, dropping some. That table furnishes V, J and clone size, whereas the DNA furnished D and trimming. This sample has 150,000 to 200,000 clones, with roughly four fifths found just once. After removal of 0 bases from V and 3 bases from J, the junction contained 9 bases not matched to a gene. The germline V gene has CDR1 SGDLS and CDR2 YYNGEE. The CDR3 sequence is 17 residues long. Samples came from healthy bone marrow donors.

Sequenced material: PBMCs. V gene TRBV9 combines with J gene TRBJ1-2, with TRBD1 matching 9 bases. This TCR derives from a woman in her twenties or thirties in good health and CMV-seropositive. The chain's CDR3 is CASSVGVSGQGYYGYTF. The CDR3 DNA reads TGTGCCAGCAGCGTAGGGGTATCCGGACAGGGGTACTATGGCTACACCTTC.